These T cell receptor beta chains were read from a single sample in a study of T cell responses to AZD1222 COVID-19 vaccine. Libraries were prepared by immunoSEQ multiplex PCR; TCRdb keeps only in-frame clonotypes and omits some of them. The sample gives about 100,000 clones, about 88% of which show up once; roughly a sixth is in the top ten. Specimen: peripheral blood, collected on day 0 of AZD1222 vaccination. Receptors originate from an adult in good health. The CDR3 runs from the conserved cysteine through the conserved F or W. The D gene is left open where the match is weak. Not every row has a clone size; where given, it reads once, few, many or a size class.

v_call: TRBV28; j_call: TRBJ2-1; clone_size: -; d_call: TRBD1; cdr3_nt: TGTGCCAGCAGTTTAAGGGACAGCTATAATGAGCAGTTCTTC; cdr3_aa: CASSLRDSYNEQFF
v_call: TRBV4-1; j_call: TRBJ2-2; clone_size: once; d_call: -; cdr3_nt: TGCGCCAGCAGCCAATCCCGCTACAGGGTATCTGGGGAGCTGTTTTTT; cdr3_aa: CASSQSRYRVSGELFF
v_call: TRBV24-1; j_call: TRBJ2-5; clone_size: once; d_call: -; cdr3_nt: TGTGCCACCAGTGACCCCGGGGAAGGGGGAGAGACCCAGTACTTC; cdr3_aa: CATSDPGEGGETQYF
v_call: TRBV6-1; j_call: TRBJ1-5; clone_size: -; d_call: TRBD1; cdr3_nt: TGTGCCAGCAGTGGACAGGGGGGCCCTGGCAATCAGCCCCAGCATTTT; cdr3_aa: CASSGQGGPGNQPQHF
v_call: TRBV5-1; j_call: TRBJ1-4; clone_size: -; d_call: TRBD1; cdr3_nt: TGCGCCAGCAGCTTGACAGGGGTTAATGAAAAACTGTTTTTT; cdr3_aa: CASSLTGVNEKLFF
v_call: TRBV30; j_call: TRBJ1-3; clone_size: few; d_call: -; cdr3_nt: TGTGCCTGGAGTGTAGCAGGGCAAAGCTCTGGAAACACCATATATTTT; cdr3_aa: CAWSVAGQSSGNTIYF
v_call: TRBV19; j_call: TRBJ1-4; clone_size: -; d_call: -; cdr3_nt: TGTGCCAGTAGACTTAGAGGCTCTGAAAAACTGTTTTTT; cdr3_aa: CASRLRGSEKLFF
v_call: TRBV12-3/TRBV12-4; j_call: TRBJ2-1; clone_size: -; d_call: -; cdr3_nt: TGTGCCAGCCGGAGAGCGGACAATGAGCAGTTCTTC; cdr3_aa: CASRRADNEQFF
v_call: TRBV5-5; j_call: TRBJ1-1; clone_size: -; d_call: -; cdr3_nt: TGTGCCAGCAGTCGAAGGGAATTGAACACTGAAGCTTTCTTT; cdr3_aa: CASSRRELNTEAFF
v_call: TRBV27; j_call: TRBJ2-3; clone_size: -; d_call: -; cdr3_nt: TGTGCCAGCCAAAGGTTAGGAGCAGATACGCAGTATTTT; cdr3_aa: CASQRLGADTQYF
v_call: TRBV19; j_call: TRBJ1-6; clone_size: -; d_call: TRBD1; cdr3_nt: TGTGCCAGTAGTAGAAGGACAGGAACCTTGATGTATTCACCCCTCCACTTT; cdr3_aa: CASSRRTGTLMYSPLHF
v_call: TRBV19; j_call: TRBJ1-3; clone_size: -; d_call: TRBD1; cdr3_nt: TGTGCCAGTACTCTTACAGGGGATTCTGGAAACACCATATATTTT; cdr3_aa: CASTLTGDSGNTIYF
v_call: TRBV27; j_call: TRBJ1-5; clone_size: -; d_call: -; cdr3_nt: TGTGCCAGCAGTTTGGACAGCTATCAGCCCCAGCATTTT; cdr3_aa: CASSLDSYQPQHF
v_call: TRBV18; j_call: TRBJ2-1; clone_size: few; d_call: -; cdr3_nt: TGTGCCAGCTCACCCACAACCGGGATTGATGAGCAGTTCTTC; cdr3_aa: CASSPTTGIDEQFF
v_call: TRBV9; j_call: TRBJ2-3; clone_size: -; d_call: TRBD2; cdr3_nt: TGTGCCAGCAGCGTAGGACTAGCGGGGGCAGATACGCAGTATTTT; cdr3_aa: CASSVGLAGADTQYF
v_call: TRBV18; j_call: TRBJ2-7; clone_size: once; d_call: TRBD1; cdr3_nt: TGTGCCAGCTCACCTCCGGGACAGCCCTACGAGCAGTACTTC; cdr3_aa: CASSPPGQPYEQYF
v_call: TRBV13; j_call: TRBJ2-1; clone_size: -; d_call: -; cdr3_nt: TGTGCCAGCAGCTCTACCGGGACTTCAGACAATGAGCAGTTCTTC; cdr3_aa: CASSSTGTSDNEQFF
v_call: TRBV2; j_call: TRBJ2-7; clone_size: -; d_call: -; cdr3_nt: TGTGCCAGCGGAGCTAGCGCCTACGAGCAGTACTTC; cdr3_aa: CASGASAYEQYF
v_call: TRBV27; j_call: TRBJ2-6; clone_size: -; d_call: -; cdr3_nt: TGTGCCAGCAGTTTCCTCCTGTCTGGGGCCAACGTCCTGACTTTC; cdr3_aa: CASSFLLSGANVLTF
v_call: TRBV4-1; j_call: TRBJ2-1; clone_size: -; d_call: -; cdr3_nt: TGCGCCAGCAGCCAAAGAGGCGGGGAGTCTCCATGGGATGAGCAGTTCTTC; cdr3_aa: CASSQRGGESPWDEQFF
v_call: TRBV7-9; j_call: TRBJ1-5; clone_size: few; d_call: -; cdr3_nt: TGTGCCAGCAGCTTAGACGCCGGGTCTAAGCCCCAGCATTTT; cdr3_aa: CASSLDAGSKPQHF
v_call: TRBV7-9; j_call: TRBJ2-1; clone_size: once; d_call: -; cdr3_nt: TGTGCCAGCAGCTTATGGACAGCGAACGAGCAGTTCTTC; cdr3_aa: CASSLWTANEQFF
v_call: TRBV5-6; j_call: TRBJ2-5; clone_size: -; d_call: -; cdr3_nt: TGTGCCAGCAGCTTGGAGGCCGTATTGAGGGAGACCCAGTACTTC; cdr3_aa: CASSLEAVLRETQYF
v_call: TRBV4-2; j_call: TRBJ2-2; clone_size: -; d_call: -; cdr3_nt: TGTGCCAGCAGCCAAGCAGGTGGGAGAGTAACCGGGGAGCTGTTTTTT; cdr3_aa: CASSQAGGRVTGELFF
v_call: TRBV6-2/TRBV6-3; j_call: TRBJ1-2; clone_size: -; d_call: TRBD1; cdr3_nt: TGTGCCAGCAGTCGGGGACAGCTCTATGGCTACACCTTC; cdr3_aa: CASSRGQLYGYTF
v_call: TRBV5-6; j_call: TRBJ2-3; clone_size: -; d_call: -; cdr3_nt: TGTGCCAGCAGCTTGGGAGGGGACCGGGGAGATACGCAGTATTTT; cdr3_aa: CASSLGGDRGDTQYF
v_call: TRBV5-4; j_call: TRBJ2-3; clone_size: -; d_call: TRBD2; cdr3_nt: TGTGCCAGCAGCTTGGGGGTCCGGGGGGGCGCAGATACGCAGTATTTT; cdr3_aa: CASSLGVRGGADTQYF
v_call: TRBV11-2; j_call: TRBJ2-1; clone_size: -; d_call: TRBD1; cdr3_nt: TGTGCCAGCAGCCGCCCGGGGACAGCGGTATGGGGGTTCTTC; cdr3_aa: CASSRPGTAVWGFF
v_call: TRBV27; j_call: TRBJ1-1; clone_size: -; d_call: -; cdr3_nt: TGTGCCAGCAGTTTATGGGTAGGGGGACCGGGCACTGAAGCTTTCTTT; cdr3_aa: CASSLWVGGPGTEAFF
v_call: TRBV2; j_call: TRBJ2-7; clone_size: -; d_call: -; cdr3_nt: TGTGCCACTTCTCCGGGATACCTAACCTACGAGCAGTACTTC; cdr3_aa: CATSPGYLTYEQYF
v_call: TRBV5-5; j_call: TRBJ2-7; clone_size: once; d_call: -; cdr3_nt: TGTGCCAGCAGCCCAAGATACGAGCAGTACTTC; cdr3_aa: CASSPRYEQYF
v_call: TRBV7-9; j_call: TRBJ1-1; clone_size: -; d_call: -; cdr3_nt: TGTGCCAGCAGCCATAAGGTTTGGGACGCCTCAAACACTGAAGCTTTCTTT; cdr3_aa: CASSHKVWDASNTEAFF
v_call: TRBV29-1; j_call: TRBJ1-2; clone_size: -; d_call: TRBD1; cdr3_nt: TGCAGCGGGAGCGGGACAGACTCCTATGGCTACACCTTC; cdr3_aa: CSGSGTDSYGYTF
v_call: TRBV7-8; j_call: TRBJ1-5; clone_size: -; d_call: -; cdr3_nt: TGTGCCAGCAGACTAAACGGACTGAATAGCAATCAGCCCCAGCATTTT; cdr3_aa: CASRLNGLNSNQPQHF
v_call: TRBV6-2/TRBV6-3; j_call: TRBJ1-2; clone_size: once; d_call: -; cdr3_nt: TGTGCCAGCAGTTACTTGATGCCCTGGGAAGGCTACACCTTC; cdr3_aa: CASSYLMPWEGYTF
v_call: TRBV27; j_call: TRBJ2-1; clone_size: -; d_call: TRBD1; cdr3_nt: TGTGCCAGCAGTTTCGCGGGACAGGGTAGGAATGAGCAGTTCTTC; cdr3_aa: CASSFAGQGRNEQFF
v_call: TRBV24-1; j_call: TRBJ2-2; clone_size: -; d_call: TRBD1; cdr3_nt: TGTGCCACCAGTGAGGGACAGGGTAACACCGGGGAGCTGTTTTTT; cdr3_aa: CATSEGQGNTGELFF
v_call: TRBV6-5; j_call: TRBJ1-1; clone_size: -; d_call: -; cdr3_nt: TGTGCCAGCAGTTACGCCGGGACAATGAACACTGAAGCTTTCTTT; cdr3_aa: CASSYAGTMNTEAFF
v_call: TRBV6-1; j_call: TRBJ1-1; clone_size: -; d_call: -; cdr3_nt: TGTGCCAGCAGTGAAGCCTGGGTGGGAGCTTTCTTT; cdr3_aa: CASSEAWVGAFF
v_call: TRBV9; j_call: TRBJ2-2; clone_size: -; d_call: -; cdr3_nt: TGTGCCAGCACCCGTAGCGGGAACACCGGGGAGCTGTTTTTT; cdr3_aa: CASTRSGNTGELFF
v_call: TRBV28; j_call: TRBJ1-2; clone_size: -; d_call: -; cdr3_nt: TGTGCCAGCAGTTTAGGATTTAGGGGCGGCTACACCTTC; cdr3_aa: CASSLGFRGGYTF
v_call: TRBV27; j_call: TRBJ2-7; clone_size: -; d_call: TRBD1; cdr3_nt: TGTGCCAGCAGTAACAGGGGAAGTGACGAGCAGTACTTC; cdr3_aa: CASSNRGSDEQYF
v_call: TRBV6-5; j_call: TRBJ1-1; clone_size: -; d_call: -; cdr3_nt: TGTGCCAGCAGTTACCAAGGGGACGGACTGAACACTGAAGCTTTCTTT; cdr3_aa: CASSYQGDGLNTEAFF
v_call: TRBV27; j_call: TRBJ2-5; clone_size: -; d_call: -; cdr3_nt: TGTGCCAGCAGTTTATCTGGCAGACAAGAGACCCAGTACTTC; cdr3_aa: CASSLSGRQETQYF
v_call: TRBV11-2; j_call: TRBJ2-1; clone_size: -; d_call: TRBD1; cdr3_nt: TGTGCCAGCAGCACGCGTCCGGGACAGGGGTACAATGAGCAGTTCTTC; cdr3_aa: CASSTRPGQGYNEQFF
v_call: TRBV30; j_call: TRBJ2-4; clone_size: -; d_call: -; cdr3_nt: TGTGCCTGGAGTGGGACGAGGGTTCCTGGTGGGGCCAAAAACATTCAGTACTTC; cdr3_aa: CAWSGTRVPGGAKNIQYF
v_call: TRBV18; j_call: TRBJ2-3; clone_size: -; d_call: TRBD2; cdr3_nt: TGTGCCAGCTCACCTGTTCCAGCGGGGGATACAGATACGCAGTATTTT; cdr3_aa: CASSPVPAGDTDTQYF
v_call: TRBV24-1; j_call: TRBJ2-7; clone_size: -; d_call: TRBD1; cdr3_nt: TGTGCCACCAGTGACACAGGGGCCTCCTACGAGCAGTACTTC; cdr3_aa: CATSDTGASYEQYF
v_call: TRBV6-4; j_call: TRBJ2-1; clone_size: -; d_call: -; cdr3_nt: TGTGCCAGCAGTACCATCCCTGGGGACCGTGAGCAGTTCTTC; cdr3_aa: CASSTIPGDREQFF
v_call: TRBV6-6; j_call: TRBJ1-1; clone_size: -; d_call: -; cdr3_nt: TGTGCCAGCAGTTACCCCAACAGGAAGGAGAACACTGAAGCTTTCTTT; cdr3_aa: CASSYPNRKENTEAFF
v_call: TRBV11-2; j_call: TRBJ1-2; clone_size: once; d_call: -; cdr3_nt: TGTGCCACAAAGGGCAGCCCTTTGGAGGGCTACACCTTC; cdr3_aa: CATKGSPLEGYTF
v_call: TRBV7-6; j_call: TRBJ1-1; clone_size: -; d_call: -; cdr3_nt: TGTGCCAGCAGCACACAGGAGAACACTGAAGCTTTCTTT; cdr3_aa: CASSTQENTEAFF
v_call: TRBV11-2; j_call: TRBJ1-1; clone_size: few; d_call: -; cdr3_nt: TGTGCCAGCAGCTTAGTTCGGGATACTGAAGCTTTCTTT; cdr3_aa: CASSLVRDTEAFF
v_call: TRBV6-5; j_call: TRBJ1-2; clone_size: -; d_call: -; cdr3_nt: TGTGCCAGCAGTTACGATAACAATTTCTATGGCTACACCTTC; cdr3_aa: CASSYDNNFYGYTF
v_call: TRBV19; j_call: TRBJ1-1; clone_size: -; d_call: -; cdr3_nt: TGTGCCAGTAGTACGAAGACCGATCCCCAAGCTTTCTTT; cdr3_aa: CASSTKTDPQAFF
v_call: TRBV7-8; j_call: TRBJ2-1; clone_size: -; d_call: TRBD1; cdr3_nt: TGTGCCAGCAGCGGAGGGACAGGGCAGTACAATGAGCAGTTCTTC; cdr3_aa: CASSGGTGQYNEQFF
v_call: TRBV3-1/TRBV3-2; j_call: TRBJ2-1; clone_size: -; d_call: -; cdr3_nt: TGTGCCAGCAGCGTAGGGAATCTAGCGAATGAGCAGTTCTTC; cdr3_aa: CASSVGNLANEQFF
v_call: TRBV18; j_call: TRBJ1-6; clone_size: -; d_call: -; cdr3_nt: TGTGCCAGCTCACGTAAGGGGAGCTCCTATAATTCACCCCTCCACTTT; cdr3_aa: CASSRKGSSYNSPLHF
v_call: TRBV7-2; j_call: TRBJ1-5; clone_size: -; d_call: -; cdr3_nt: TGTGCCAGCAGAGCTTGGACAGCTTCTAATCAGCCCCAGCATTTT; cdr3_aa: CASRAWTASNQPQHF